These 9 T cell receptor beta chains were sequenced from one sample in a study of shared clonotypes between healthy human individuals. TCRdb's copy holds only in-frame clones and misses some; the assay was immunoSEQ multiplex PCR. Here the sample spans about 330,000 clones, around 67% being singletons. The sample taken for sequencing was memory CD4+ T cells sorted from blood. Subset: CD45RA-negative fraction. These receptors originate from a man aged 30-40 years in good health.

V is TRBV5-1 and J is TRBJ1-5, with TRBD1 as a possible D gene (5 bases). This CDR3 contains 15 residues. With 4 bases removed from V and 6 bases from J, the gap between germline ends came to 17 bases. Germline V gene lookup returns CDR1 SGHRS and CDR2 YFSETQ. CDR3 in amino acids: CASSANSGLGQPQHF. Written as DNA, the CDR3 is TGCGCCAGCAGCGCGAATTCAGGGTTGGGTCAGCCCCAGCATTTT. The variable domain in full, with the rest retrieved from reference TRBV5-1 and TRBJ1-5, is KAGVTQTPRYLIKTRGQQVTLSCSPISGHRSVSWYQQTPGQGLQFLFEYFSETQRNKGNFPGRFSGRQFSNSRSEMNVSTLELGDSALYLCASSANSGLGQPQHFGDGTRLSIL.

This chain links TRBV7-9 with TRBJ2-1; D may match TRBD1 or TRBD2 (5 bases each). The V end lost 8 bases, the J end lost 4 bases, and 15 bases lay between the germline ends. Germline CDR1 reads SEHNR; CDR2 reads FQNEAQ (reference sequence). CDR3 length: 14 amino acids. The CDR3 DNA sequence: TGTGCCAGCCCAGGGTGGGAGTCATACAATGAGCAGTTCTTC. This encodes CASPGWESYNEQFF.

The DNA for the CDR3 is TGCGCCAGCAGCTTGGGGTCAGTTATCTATGAGCAGTTCTTC. Translated, it gives CASSLGSVIYEQFF. The chain couples TRBV5-1 to TRBJ2-1, with unresolved D. Trimming removed 0 bases from V and 8 bases from J, with 12 bases in between. CDR3 length equals 14 residues. Germline lookup yields CDR1 SGHRS and CDR2 YFSETQ.

The rearrangement links TRBV5-4 to TRBJ2-3; 13 bases map to TRBD2. Trimming cost V 4 bases and J 2 bases; bases outside gene matches: 13. The germline V gene encodes CDR1 SGHNT and CDR2 YYREEE (reference sequence). The CDR3 runs to 19 residues. The CDR3 DNA reads TGTGCCAGCAGCAAGAACCCGGGACTAGCGGGGCTCCCCACAGATACGCAGTATTTT. This sequence encodes CASSKNPGLAGLPTDTQYF.

This chain joins TRBV28 and TRBJ2-7; 12 bases fit TRBD1. The germline V gene encodes CDR1 MDHEN and CDR2 SYDVKM. The CDR3 is 16 amino acids. V dropped 4 bases and J dropped 7; count of bases not matched to a gene: 11. Here the CDR3 reads CASSSPGDRGRREQYF. The CDR3 coding sequence is TGTGCCAGCAGTTCCCCCGGGGACAGGGGGCGTAGGGAGCAGTACTTC. Combining the CDR3 with reference TRBV28 and TRBJ2-7 gives the whole variable domain DVKVTQSSRYLVKRTGEKVFLECVQDMDHENMFWYRQDPGLGLRLIYFSYDVKMKEKGDIPEGYSVSREKKERFSLILESASTNQTSMYLCASSSPGDRGRREQYFGPGTRLTVT.

Points on this clone: At one end, the junction sequence differs from germline, possibly due to a read error. V and J are TRBV11-1 and TRBJ2-7; 10 bases map to TRBD1. Germline V CDR1 and CDR2: SGHAT, FQDESV (reference sequence). The CDR3 sequence is 19 residues long. CDR3 protein: CASTPVTGGLGEGSNEQYF. The DNA for the CDR3 is TGTGCCAGCACTCCGGTGACAGGGGGCCTCGGGGAGGGCTCCAACGAGCAGTACTTC.

The chain recombines TRBV28 with TRBJ2-5; D is ambiguous. This CDR3 contains 14 residues. In germline, CDR1 is MDHEN, CDR2 SYDVKM. V was pared by 6 bases and J by 5 bases, with 16 bases between. This CDR3 is CASSPSGRAETQYF. The CDR3 bases are TGTGCCAGCAGCCCCTCTGGCAGAGCCGAGACCCAGTACTTC.

This clone appeared once. V is TRBV12-1 and J is TRBJ2-7; TRBD2 was called by the table and not checked on the DNA. TRBV12-1 is reported as a pseudogene. This CDR3 has 15 amino acids. The CDR3 spells CASSLGAGGTYEQYF. For the CDR3, the DNA is TGTGCCAGCAGCTTGGGGGCGGGAGGAACCTACGAGCAGTACTTC.

The rearrangement uses TRBV27 and TRBJ2-1, with D possibly matching TRBD1 (6 bases). The CDR3 covers 14 residues. V dropped 6 bases and J dropped 2 bases, with 11 bases sitting between them. Germline V lookup: CDR1 MNHEY, CDR2 SMNVEV (reference sequence). This CDR3 reads CASSSDRTYNEQFF. The DNA of the CDR3 is TGTGCCAGCAGCTCCGACAGGACCTACAATGAGCAGTTCTTC.